The 30 T cell receptor beta chains presented below share a single source sample, sequenced in a study of CD8 T cells in Susac syndrome. Roughly 0.5 to 1 ug RNA was reverse transcribed with random hexamers. TCRdb independently ran MiXCR on the immunoSEQ multiplex PCR reads; one entry per CDR3 protein. The table includes 150,000 to 200,000 distinct CDR3 sequences, around 94% detected once. The source material was CD4+ T cells from PBMCs. These TCRs come from a human donor in good health.

This clonotype came up a few times. The chain carries TRBV28 and TRBJ2-7; no clear D. The CDR3 has 14 amino acids. V was trimmed by 2 bases and J by 0 bases, leaving 8 bases between them. CDR1 is MDHEN and CDR2 is SYDVKM in the germline V gene. CDR3 sequence: CASSLVSPSYEQYF. CDR3 in DNA: TGTGCCAGCAGTTTAGTTAGCCCCTCCTACGAGCAGTACTTC. Combining the CDR3 with reference TRBV28 and TRBJ2-7 gives the whole variable domain DVKVTQSSRYLVKRTGEKVFLECVQDMDHENMFWYRQDPGLGLRLIYFSYDVKMKEKGDIPEGYSVSREKKERFSLILESASTNQTSMYLCASSLVSPSYEQYFGPGTRLTVT.

The V gene is TRBV7-9, the J gene TRBJ2-5, with D uncertain. The CDR3 loop spans 12 amino acids. Germline-derived CDR1 and CDR2 are SEHNR and FQNEAQ (reference sequence). With 2 bases removed from V and 3 bases from J, the gap between germline ends came to 4 bases. The CDR3 region has the DNA TGTGCCAGCAGCTTAAGCGAAGAGACCCAGTACTTC. Translation: CASSLSEETQYF.

The chain employs TRBV5-1 and TRBJ1-2; 11 bases match TRBD1. The V and J ends lost 4 bases and 5 bases, in that order; junction bases with no gene match: 10. The CDR3 contains 16 residues. Germline V gives CDR1 SGHRS, CDR2 YFSETQ. The CDR3 here is CASSHKYGQGAYGYTF. The CDR3 DNA reads TGCGCCAGCAGCCACAAATACGGACAGGGGGCGTATGGCTACACCTTC. Together with reference TRBV5-1 and TRBJ1-2, the CDR3 gives the full variable domain: KAGVTQTPRYLIKTRGQQVTLSCSPISGHRSVSWYQQTPGQGLQFLFEYFSETQRNKGNFPGRFSGRQFSNSRSEMNVSTLELGDSALYLCASSHKYGQGAYGYTFGSGTRLTVV.

This clonotype has a handful of counts. This chain joins TRBV5-4 and TRBJ1-5; D not certain. The CDR3 sequence is 13 residues long. V was pared by 6 bases and J by 7 bases, with 14 bases between. CDR1 and CDR2 (germline): SGHNT, YYREEE (reference sequence). The CDR3, as DNA: TGTGCCAGCACTCTTGGTTCTGGGCAGCCCCAGCATTTT. Translated, it gives CASTLGSGQPQHF. The whole variable domain, remainder taken from reference TRBV5-4 and TRBJ1-5, is ETGVTQSPTHLIKTRGQQVTLRCSSQSGHNTVSWYQQALGQGPQFIFQYYREEENGRGNFPPRFSGLQFPNYSSELNVNALELDDSALYLCASTLGSGQPQHFGDGTRLSIL.

The rearrangement joins TRBV3-1 to TRBJ2-3, with D perhaps given as TRBD1 or TRBD2 (6 bases each). Germline V CDR1 and CDR2: LGHDT, YNNKEL (reference sequence). This CDR3 is 15 amino acids long. With 5 bases removed from V and 6 bases from J, the gap between germline ends came to 18 bases. The CDR3 loop reads CASSLGGTSPDTQYF. The CDR3 DNA sequence: TGTGCCAGCAGCTTAGGGGGGACTTCCCCCGATACGCAGTATTTT.

The gene calls are TRBV18 and TRBJ2-5, with no clear D. The CDR3 runs 13 residues. Germline V gene lookup returns CDR1 KGHSH and CDR2 LQKENI. V lost 3 bases and J lost 2, with 7 bases in between. Here the CDR3 reads CASSPQTQETQYF. The CDR3 region has the DNA TGTGCCAGCTCACCTCAGACACAAGAGACCCAGTACTTC.

The CDR3 bases are TGTGCCATCAGTGGCCAGACGGAGACTAGCTACGAGCAGTACTTC. Amino acids: CAISGQTETSYEQYF. This chain joins TRBV10-3 and TRBJ2-7, with D possibly being TRBD2 (6 bases). CDR1 is ENHRY, CDR2 SYGVKD, per germline. Trimming pared 4 bases from V and 3 bases from J, leaving 16 bases between. The CDR3 is made up of 15 amino acids.

This chain joins TRBV5-1 and TRBJ2-7; 11 nucleotides match TRBD2. CDR3 length equals 16 residues. V lost 3 bases to trimming and J lost 0 bases; unmatched junction nucleotides: 5. Germline CDR1 and CDR2: SGHRS and YFSETQ. The CDR3 nucleotides read TGCGCCAGCAGCTGGGGACTAGCGGACTACTCCTACGAGCAGTACTTC. Its translation is CASSWGLADYSYEQYF.

This clonotype was seen only once. The CDR3, as DNA: TGCAGTGCTAGTCGACAGGGGGATTCACCCCTCCACTTT. Protein sequence: CSASRQGDSPLHF. The chain recombines TRBV20-1 with TRBJ1-6; 9 nucleotides align to TRBD1. The junction had 2 bases not matched to a gene; V was cut back by 3 bases and J by 8 bases. The CDR3 length is 13 residues. From germline, CDR1 is DFQATT and CDR2 SNEGSKA (reference sequence).

The J gene is TRBJ2-7, the V gene TRBV6-2 or TRBV6-3, with 8 nucleotides matching TRBD1. Germline CDR1 is MNHEY and CDR2 is SVGEGT. This CDR3 has 15 amino acids. The ends lost 4 bases at V and 2 bases at J; junction bases unmatched: 7. The CDR3: CASSSAGTGTYEQYF. CDR3 sequence (DNA): TGTGCCAGCAGTTCCGCCGGGACAGGCACCTACGAGCAGTACTTC.

The chain links TRBV3-1 to TRBJ1-5; D is possibly TRBD1 (6 bases). The germline CDR1 and CDR2 sequences are LGHDT and YNNKEL (reference sequence). V was shortened by 3 bases and J by 11 bases, with 17 bases between the two germline ends. There are 14 residues in the CDR3. The CDR3 sequence is CASSHGVRGLSQHF. The DNA for the CDR3 is TGTGCCAGCAGCCATGGGGTTCGGGGGCTGTCCCAGCATTTT.

The chain links TRBV29-1 to TRBJ2-1; tentatively, D is TRBD2 (5 bases). Trimming left V 7 bases short and J 3 bases short, with 13 bases between. Germline values: CDR1 SQVTM, CDR2 ANQGSEA. The CDR3 is made up of 13 amino acids. CDR3 sequence reads: CSEKPAGYNEQFF. The DNA for the CDR3 is TGCAGCGAGAAACCCGCGGGCTACAATGAGCAGTTCTTC.

This clonotype was counted a few times. This chain uses TRBV5-6 with TRBJ2-2, with D unclear. This CDR3 comprises 14 residues. The V end was cut by 0 bases, the J end by 5 bases, with 8 bases between. From germline, CDR1 is SGHDT and CDR2 YYEEEE. CDR3 in DNA: TGTGCCAGCAGCTTGGCAGGCGCGACCGGGGAGCTGTTTTTT. Translated: CASSLAGATGELFF.

The V gene is TRBV30, the J gene TRBJ1-2, with a tentative D call TRBD1 (5 bases). The CDR3 consists of 15 residues. Trimming removed 5 bases at V and 0 bases at J, with 16 bases between. Germline CDR1 is GTSNPN and CDR2 is SVGIG (reference sequence). The CDR3 loop reads CAWEPIDSPNYGYTF. The CDR3 DNA sequence: TGTGCCTGGGAACCTATCGACAGTCCTAACTATGGCTACACCTTC.

V gene TRBV20-1 combines with J gene TRBJ1-6, with D possibly TRBD1 on 5 matching bases. The CDR3 runs to 13 residues. CDR1 is DFQATT and CDR2 is SNEGSKA in the germline V gene (reference sequence). V gave up 3 bases and J gave up 6 bases, with 9 bases separating them. The CDR3 DNA is TGCAGTGCTAGTCCAGGGACTAATTCACCCCTCCACTTT. Protein sequence: CSASPGTNSPLHF.

This clonotype was seen only once. This sequence joins TRBV29-1 and TRBJ1-2; D might be TRBD1 (6 bases). V was cut by 4 bases and J by 8 bases, with 14 bases left in between. Germline CDR1 is SQVTM and CDR2 is ANQGSEA. CDR3 length equals 12 residues. The CDR3 spells CSVATLRGGYTF. The CDR3 bases are TGCAGCGTTGCGACCCTAAGGGGGGGCTACACCTTC.

The chain employs TRBV6-5 and TRBJ1-3; D gene ambiguous. This CDR3 has 11 residues. Germline CDR1 is MNHEY and CDR2 is SVGAGI. Trimming removed 7 bases at V and 2 bases at J, with 3 bases between. The CDR3 DNA reads as TGTGCCAGCACGGCTGGAAACACCATATATTTT. It translates to CASTAGNTIYF.

The chain links TRBV6-5 to TRBJ2-7; a possible D gene is TRBD2 (6 bases). CDR1 MNHEY and CDR2 SVGAGI come from the germline V gene. Trimming took 6 bases from V and 4 from J, leaving 19 bases between them. This CDR3 spans 15 amino acids. The CDR3 protein is CASSRSGTSRYEQYF. The DNA of the CDR3 is TGTGCCAGCAGCCGATCCGGGACTTCCCGATACGAGCAGTACTTC.

This chain connects TRBV29-1 to TRBJ2-3; no definite D call. The CDR3 covers 14 residues. CDR1 is SQVTM, CDR2 ANQGSEA, per germline. The V end lost 4 bases, the J end lost 2 bases, and 13 bases lay between the germline ends. The CDR3 is CSVGRRLVTDTQYF. In DNA form, the CDR3 reads TGCAGCGTTGGGAGAAGGCTGGTCACAGATACGCAGTATTTT.

CDR3 DNA: TGTGCCAGCAGCCCCAGGAAGGGTAGGTACGAGCAGTACTTC. Amino acid sequence: CASSPRKGRYEQYF. This rearrangement joins TRBV3-1 to TRBJ2-7; no clear D gene. The CDR3 contains 14 residues. The V gene lost 4 bases and the J gene lost 4 bases, with 14 bases spanning the gap. Looked up from germline, CDR1 is LGHDT and CDR2 is YNNKEL (reference sequence).

The chain combines TRBV20-1 with TRBJ2-7; D not resolved. The CDR3 contains 11 residues. Between the trimmed V and J ends, which lost 8 bases and 5 bases, there was a span of 13 bases. CDR1 and CDR2 (germline): DFQATT, SNEGSKA (reference sequence). Here the CDR3 reads CSQKPSHEQYF. CDR3 bases: TGCAGTCAGAAGCCATCCCACGAGCAGTACTTC.

The chain joins TRBV7-9 to TRBJ1-1; D uncertain. Germline V lookup: CDR1 SEHNR, CDR2 FQNEAQ (reference sequence). V was cut by 2 bases and J by 1 base, with 8 bases left in between. The CDR3 has 14 amino acids. CDR3 sequence reads: CASSLKEQNTEAFF. The DNA for the CDR3 is TGTGCCAGCAGCTTAAAGGAACAGAACACTGAAGCTTTCTTT.

The rearrangement uses TRBV11-1 and TRBJ2-7; the D call may be TRBD1 or TRBD2 (5 bases each). CDR3 length: 13 residues. The germline CDR1 and CDR2 sequences are SGHAT and FQDESV (reference sequence). V lost 6 bases and J lost 6, with 15 bases in between. CDR3: CASSRQSGTEQYF. DNA of the CDR3: TGTGCCAGCAGTCGCCAGTCAGGGACCGAGCAGTACTTC. The whole variable domain, filled in from reference TRBV11-1 and TRBJ2-7, reads EAEVAQSPRYKITEKSQAVAFWCDPISGHATLYWYRQILGQGPELLVQFQDESVVDDSQLPKDRFSAERLKGVDSTLKIQPAELGDSAMYLCASSRQSGTEQYFGPGTRLTVT.

This clonotype occurred once. The V call is TRBV24-1, the J call TRBJ2-3, with 9 positions matching TRBD1. Germline V CDR1 and CDR2: KGHDR, SFDVKD. After removal of 3 bases from V and 3 bases from J, the junction contained 6 bases not matched to a gene. The CDR3 has 16 amino acids. The CDR3 here is CATSDPGQGVTDTQYF. Here the CDR3 DNA reads TGTGCCACCAGTGATCCGGGACAGGGTGTGACAGATACGCAGTATTTT.

The rearrangement links TRBV14 to TRBJ1-6; no reliable D call. Germline V CDR1 and CDR2: SGHDN, FVKESK. Trimming took off 2 bases at V and 8 bases at J, with 4 bases between the two ends. The CDR3 is made up of 12 amino acids. CDR3 sequence (DNA): TGTGCCAGCAGCCAATGGGATTCACCCCTCCACTTT. Translated, it gives CASSQWDSPLHF.

This clonotype has a single count. V usage is TRBV4-2 and J usage is TRBJ2-1, with D perhaps given as TRBD1 or TRBD2 (5 bases each). Germline lookup yields CDR1 LGHNA and CDR2 YNFKEQ. CDR3 size: 16 residues. The V gene lost 0 bases and the J gene lost 5 bases, with 14 bases spanning the gap. This CDR3 is CASSQETPEDNNEQFF. For the CDR3, the DNA is TGTGCCAGCAGCCAAGAAACCCCGGAGGACAACAATGAGCAGTTCTTC.

The J gene is TRBJ2-3, the V gene TRBV9; D is possibly TRBD1 (6 bases). V shed 0 bases and J shed 0 bases, with 11 bases lying between them. The CDR3 is made up of 16 amino acids. Per the germline V gene, CDR1 is SGDLS and CDR2 is YYNGEE. The CDR3 nucleotides read TGTGCCAGCAGCGTAGACGGACAGTCTAGCACAGATACGCAGTATTTT. Protein: CASSVDGQSSTDTQYF.

This chain links TRBV4-3 with TRBJ2-5; D is unresolved. V lost 0 bases and J lost 3, with 8 bases in between. This CDR3 is built from 14 residues. The V gene's germline CDR1 is LGHNA and CDR2 YSLEER. CDR3 DNA: TGCGCCAGCAGCCAAGAAACATCGGAAGAGACCCAGTACTTC. This codes for CASSQETSEETQYF.

This clonotype showed up just once. The rearrangement links TRBV29-1 to TRBJ2-7; TRBD1 or TRBD2 may be the D gene (5 bases each). The germline V gene has CDR1 SQVTM and CDR2 ANQGSEA. The CDR3 is 14 residues long. V was cut by 6 bases and J by 0 bases, with 15 bases left in between. CDR3 sequence: CSVTRDGDSYEQYF. The CDR3 DNA reads as TGCAGCGTAACCAGGGACGGAGACTCCTACGAGCAGTACTTC.

This clonotype occurred once. The V and J genes are TRBV18 and TRBJ2-5; D is uncertain. The germline CDR1 and CDR2 sequences are KGHSH and LQKENI. The CDR3 runs to 14 residues. The V end lost 1 base, the J end lost 5 bases, and 11 bases lay between the germline ends. The CDR3 DNA is TGTGCCAGCTCACCACAAGGAATCGGGGAGACCCAGTACTTC. Translation gives CASSPQGIGETQYF.